Shown below are 17 T cell receptor beta chains from a single sample sequenced in a study of blood T cells in healthy people across ages (dated by TCRdb to 2013 to 2016). Library method: 5' RACE. The sequencer was an Illumina HiSeq 2500. A second PCR of roughly 7 to 11 cycles was performed with a sample-barcoded 5' primer and a J-beta primer mix. TCRdb cleaned the public reads at Q25 with fastp, built clones with MiXCR and kept in-frame beta chains. Duplicate CDR3 protein sequences are folded into a single record with the most common DNA and genes. Present in this sample are approximately 1,000,000 distinct CDR3 sequences, under 45% of which were seen just once. The ten largest clones take up over 15% of the sample. Sequencing was done on a sample of blood. These receptors were collected from a woman between 55 and 75 years old in good health.

V usage is TRBV28 and J usage is TRBJ2-1; TRBD1 agrees at 7 bases. The J segment lost 4 bases and the V segment lost 0 bases, leaving 3 bases of the junction unmatched. CDR1 and CDR2 from the germline V gene are MDHEN and SYDVKM. CDR3 length: 15 amino acids. Written as DNA, the CDR3 is TGTGCCAGCAGTTTATGGACAGGGAAATACAATGAGCAGTTCTTC. Protein sequence: CASSLWTGKYNEQFF.

This clonotype was detected only a few times. The chain uses TRBV3-1 and TRBJ2-7; D gene unclear. The J call is doubtful: the DNA matches TRBJ2-5 better. The CDR3 length is 14 residues. The germline V gene has CDR1 LGHDT and CDR2 YNNKEL (reference sequence). The CDR3 bases are TGTGCCAGCAGCCAACCGGATGGTTTAGGGACCCAGTACTTC. It is translated as CASSQPDGLGTQYF.

The count of this clonotype is one. This chain joins TRBV4-1 and TRBJ2-1; 10 bases align to TRBD2. Germline CDR1 reads MGHRA; CDR2 reads YSYEKL. V was pared by 4 bases and J by 13 bases, with 10 bases of the junction left unmatched. The CDR3 loop spans 14 amino acids. Written as DNA, the CDR3 is TGCGCCAGCAGCCCTCTAGCGGGAGTAGAGACCCAGTTCTTC. Its translation is CASSPLAGVETQFF.

The chain couples TRBV5-6 to TRBJ2-3; a possible D gene is TRBD1 (6 bases). This CDR3 has 16 residues. Trimming left V 4 bases short and J 2 bases short, with 17 bases between. Germline CDR1 reads SGHDT; CDR2 reads YYEEEE. Here the CDR3 reads CASSPWGQEPTDTQYF. The CDR3 DNA reads TGTGCCAGCAGCCCATGGGGGCAGGAACCCACAGATACGCAGTATTTT.

The chain couples TRBV5-1 to TRBJ2-4; D may be TRBD1 (5 bases). Trimming shortened V by 0 bases and J by 0 bases, and 10 bases separated the two germline ends. The CDR3 sequence is 16 residues long. Germline V lookup: CDR1 SGHRS, CDR2 YFSETQ. DNA of the CDR3: TGCGCCAGCAGCTTGGGGTCAGGGATAGCCAAAAACATTCAGTACTTC. It specifies CASSLGSGIAKNIQYF.

The chain recombines TRBV29-1 with TRBJ2-7, with D unresolved. This CDR3 has 12 residues. Trimming took off 5 bases at V and 4 bases at J, with 12 bases between the two ends. Germline lookup yields CDR1 SQVTM and CDR2 ANQGSEA. This chain's CDR3 is CSVRPAQYEQYF. The CDR3 bases are TGCAGCGTTCGGCCCGCCCAATACGAGCAGTACTTC.

This rearrangement joins TRBV7-9 to TRBJ1-1; D gene uncertain. This CDR3 is 15 amino acids long. Trimming removed 5 bases from V and 4 bases from J, with 17 bases in between. Germline V gives CDR1 SEHNR, CDR2 FQNEAQ (reference sequence). The DNA for the CDR3 is TGTGCCAGCAGCATTCAGACACACTGGAGCACTGAAGCTTTCTTT. Its protein is CASSIQTHWSTEAFF.

This clonotype was seen a handful of times. The rearrangement uses TRBV29-1 and TRBJ2-7; the D gene is possibly TRBD1 (5 bases). The CDR3 loop spans 13 amino acids. Germline V lookup: CDR1 SQVTM, CDR2 ANQGSEA. The germline V and J ends were trimmed by 8 bases and 7 bases, with 21 bases remaining between them. CDR3 in amino acids: CSSAWTLDGEQYF. The CDR3 coding sequence is TGCAGCTCCGCCTGGACACTCGACGGGGAGCAGTACTTC.

The chain has TRBV29-1 and TRBJ2-1, with TRBD1 identical over 8 bases. Germline trimming cut 4 bases from V and 7 bases from J; bases unmatched to any gene: 6. CDR3 size: 13 residues. The germline V gene has CDR1 SQVTM and CDR2 ANQGSEA. CDR3 residues: CSVVQGVWNEQFF. The CDR3 nucleotides are TGCAGCGTTGTACAGGGGGTGTGGAATGAGCAGTTCTTC.

The V gene is TRBV29-1, the J gene TRBJ1-1; 8 nucleotides match TRBD1. Germline CDR1 and CDR2: SQVTM and ANQGSEA. The junction had 15 bases not matched to a gene; V was cut back by 8 bases and J by 4 bases. CDR3 length: 15 amino acids. Here the CDR3 reads CSPKGAGGDGTEAFF. The CDR3 DNA sequence: TGCAGCCCCAAAGGAGCAGGGGGCGATGGCACTGAAGCTTTCTTT.

The chain uses TRBV2 and TRBJ2-5; D gene unclear. Germline V gene sequence: CDR1 SNHLY, CDR2 FYNNEI. The CDR3 length is 12 residues. Between the trimmed V and J ends, which lost 8 bases and 2 bases, there was a span of 9 bases. CDR3: CASGVSQETQYF. The CDR3 coding sequence is TGTGCCAGCGGGGTGTCACAAGAGACCCAGTACTTC.

This clonotype was seen only a few times. This chain uses TRBV7-9 with TRBJ1-2; D may be TRBD1 (6 bases). Trimming left V 5 bases short and J 6 bases short, with 10 bases between. The CDR3 is 12 residues long. The germline CDR1 and CDR2 sequences are SEHNR and FQNEAQ (reference sequence). CDR3 loop: CASSTRTDGYTF. For the CDR3, the DNA is TGTGCCAGCAGCACCCGGACAGATGGCTACACCTTC. Full variable domain (rest looked up from reference TRBV7-9 and TRBJ1-2): DTGVSQNPRHKITKRGQNVTFRCDPISEHNRLYWYRQTLGQGPEFLTYFQNEAQLEKSRLLSDRFSAERPKGSFSTLEIQRTEQGDSAMYLCASSTRTDGYTFGSGTRLTVV.

The chain joins TRBV20-1 to TRBJ1-4; tentative D call: TRBD1 (6 bases). From germline, CDR1 is DFQATT and CDR2 SNEGSKA (reference sequence). This CDR3 contains 16 residues. Trimming stripped 5 bases from V and 5 bases from J, with 21 bases between. CDR3 DNA sequence: TGCAGTGCTGCTTATACGGGCGGTGGGGGCAATGAAAAACTGTTTTTT. It encodes CSAAYTGGGGNEKLFF.

Only one count was recorded for this clonotype. At one of its ends the junction is not consistent with the germline gene, which may arise from a read error. The chain has TRBV29-1 and TRBJ2-1; TRBD2 matches 8 bases. Germline-derived CDR1 and CDR2 are SQVTM and ANQGSEA. The CDR3 runs to 22 residues. The CDR3 region has the DNA TGCAGCGTTGAATCACAGAGCGGGAGCGGGTATGATGGATACGGGGGATACAATAAGCAGTTCTTC. This sequence encodes CSVESQSGSGYDGYGGYNKQFF.

Points on this clonotype: Germline and junction disagree at one end, which may indicate a read error. The chain couples TRBV15 to TRBJ2-1; 8 bases align to TRBD2. The CDR3 has 15 amino acids. The germline CDR1 and CDR2 sequences are LNHNV and YYDKDF (reference sequence). The CDR3 DNA is TGTGCCTCCAGCAGAGAGGGGACTAGTTTGGGTGAGCAGTTCTTC. Its translation: CASSREGTSLGEQFF.

The gene calls are TRBV20-1 and TRBJ2-4; D is possibly TRBD2 (5 bases). V was pared by 5 bases and J by 2 bases, with 10 bases between. This CDR3 has 13 residues. Germline V gene lookup returns CDR1 DFQATT and CDR2 SNEGSKA (reference sequence). Here the CDR3 reads CSAPPGSKNIQYF. The CDR3, as DNA: TGCAGTGCTCCCCCGGGATCCAAAAACATTCAGTACTTC.

The rearrangement links TRBV9 to TRBJ2-3; 7 bases are a match to TRBD2. From germline, CDR1 is SGDLS and CDR2 YYNGEE. Trimming cost V 0 bases and J 2 bases; bases outside gene matches: 6. The CDR3 is 16 amino acids. CDR3 in amino acids: CASSVGIAGPTDTQYF. The CDR3, as DNA: TGTGCCAGCAGCGTAGGGATAGCGGGCCCCACAGATACGCAGTATTTT.